One sample yielded the 9 T cell receptor beta chains listed below, sequenced in a study of blood T cell repertoires in COVID-19 (dated by TCRdb to the early 2020s). Library preparation was by the immunoSEQ multiplex PCR assay. Not all clones reach the TCRdb copy of this immuneACCESS table, which keeps in-frame sequences only. Checked studies attribute under half of the gap to unresolved V genes and leave the rest unexplained. This sample is represented by 250,000 to 350,000 clones; approximately 86% of them were singletons. The leading ten clones occupy roughly 0.87% of the sample. Sample: peripheral blood. The receptors stem from a human donor with COVID-19, enrolled during active disease. The donor label of this sample is uncertain.

Comment on this clone: Other DNA sequences from this sample encode an identical CDR3 as well. The gene calls are TRBV19 and TRBJ1-1, with 8 nucleotides matching TRBD1. Trimming cost V 9 bases and J 0 bases; bases outside gene matches: 3. The length of the CDR3 is 13 residues. Looked up from germline, CDR1 is LNHDA and CDR2 is SQIVND (reference sequence). The CDR3 DNA reads TGTGCCAGCTCGGGACAGGTGAACACTGAAGCTTTCTTT. Amino acid sequence: CASSGQVNTEAFF.

The V call is TRBV15, the J call TRBJ1-3; D not resolved. In germline, CDR1 is LNHNV, CDR2 YYDKDF (reference sequence). This CDR3 has 16 amino acids. With 4 bases removed from V and 1 base from J, the gap between germline ends came to 14 bases. CDR3 in amino acids: CATSKERLVSGNTIYF. Here the CDR3 DNA reads TGTGCCACCAGCAAGGAACGACTAGTGTCTGGAAACACCATATATTTT.

This rearrangement joins TRBV5-1 to TRBJ1-1, with TRBD1 as a possible D gene (5 bases). This CDR3 is built from 15 residues. Germline lookup yields CDR1 SGHRS and CDR2 YFSETQ. The V gene lost 0 bases and the J gene lost 4 bases, with 13 bases spanning the gap. In DNA, the CDR3 is TGCGCCAGCAGCTTGGCCGAAGGGGTGGGCACTGAAGCTTTCTTT. Its protein is CASSLAEGVGTEAFF.

This chain links TRBV6-6 with TRBJ2-7; 8 bases are shared with TRBD1. The CDR3 is made up of 14 amino acids. Losses at the gene ends were 6 bases for V and 0 bases for J; bases not matched to a gene: 4. The germline gives CDR1 MNHNY, CDR2 SVGAGI (reference sequence). CDR3 amino acids: CASSGQGASYEQYF. The CDR3 region has the DNA TGTGCCAGCAGCGGGCAGGGGGCCTCCTACGAGCAGTACTTC.

This clone was recorded once. The chain has TRBV7-6 and TRBJ1-1; 8 nucleotides match TRBD1. The ends lost 2 bases at V and 0 bases at J; junction bases unmatched: 8. This CDR3 is 17 amino acids long. Germline V gives CDR1 SGHVS, CDR2 FNYEAQ. The CDR3 bases are TGTGCCAGCAGCTTATTTCCGACAGGGGCACTGAACACTGAAGCTTTCTTT. It codes for CASSLFPTGALNTEAFF.

This clone is a singleton in its sample. The rearrangement joins TRBV29-1 to TRBJ2-3; D is perhaps TRBD2 (6 bases). V lost 6 bases and J 4 bases, leaving 20 bases between the germline ends. This CDR3 contains 15 residues. Germline-derived CDR1 and CDR2 are SQVTM and ANQGSEA. The CDR3 is CSVAPVGGIADTQYF. CDR3 sequence (DNA): TGCAGCGTGGCCCCGGTCGGGGGAATCGCAGATACGCAGTATTTT.

The chain employs TRBV7-3 and TRBJ2-1; TRBD2 is a possible D gene (5 bases). Trimming removed 5 bases at V and 7 bases at J, with 15 bases between. Per the germline V gene, CDR1 is SGHTA and CDR2 is FQGTGA. The CDR3 runs to 14 residues. CDR3 coding DNA: TGTGCCAGCAGCCCTGGTAGCGACCCGAATGAGCAGTTCTTC. Protein: CASSPGSDPNEQFF. The whole variable domain, filled in from reference TRBV7-3 and TRBJ2-1, reads GAGVSQTPSNKVTEKGKYVELRCDPISGHTALYWYRQSLGQGPEFLIYFQGTGAADDSGLPNDRFFAVRPEGSVSTLKIQRTERGDSAVYLCASSPGSDPNEQFFGPGTRLTVL.

This chain joins TRBV27 and TRBJ1-2, with D tentatively TRBD1 (6 bases). The CDR3 extends over 15 amino acids. Germline CDR1 is MNHEY and CDR2 is SMNVEV (reference sequence). V was trimmed by 5 bases and J by 8 bases, leaving 21 bases between them. The CDR3 spells CASSANQDRLHGYTF. The DNA of the CDR3 is TGTGCCAGCAGTGCCAACCAAGACAGGCTTCACGGCTACACCTTC.

The chain recombines TRBV30 with TRBJ2-1; the D gene is possibly TRBD2 (5 bases). V was shortened by 2 bases and J by 5 bases, with 10 bases between the two germline ends. Germline loops: CDR1 GTSNPN, CDR2 SVGIG (reference sequence). The CDR3 totals 13 residues. CDR3 sequence (DNA): TGTGCCTGGAGTACGGGAACCAACAATGAGCAGTTCTTC. It is translated as CAWSTGTNNEQFF.